The clone carrying this T cell receptor beta chain was observed at least ten times. The target antigen is unknown. These data belong to a study of T cells after yellow fever vaccination. Broader study findings: Weaker in magnitude, the secondary response showed a faster peak on day 5 versus 15. Shared CD4/CD8 clonotypes were a small share, likely from convergent recombination.

The CDR3 extends over 14 amino acids. V gave up 1 base and J gave up 12 bases; unmatched junction bases: 12. Germline lookup yields CDR1 LGHNA and CDR2 YSLEER. MiXCR, applied by TCRdb to the 5' RACE reads, yields one record per CDR3 protein. The data hold around 68,000 distinct CDR3 sequences, with around 7.7% observed a single time. The chain recombines TRBV4-3 with TRBJ2-7; 7 positions agree with TRBD2. The receptor comes from a man in his late teens or twenties who received the YFV17D yellow fever vaccine. The source was CD8+ T cells sorted from PBMCs, collected 9 to 11 days after the first yellow fever vaccination. DNA of the CDR3: TGCGCCAGCAGCCAAGGTCTGGGGGACTACGTCCCGTACTTC. It encodes CASSQGLGDYVPYF.